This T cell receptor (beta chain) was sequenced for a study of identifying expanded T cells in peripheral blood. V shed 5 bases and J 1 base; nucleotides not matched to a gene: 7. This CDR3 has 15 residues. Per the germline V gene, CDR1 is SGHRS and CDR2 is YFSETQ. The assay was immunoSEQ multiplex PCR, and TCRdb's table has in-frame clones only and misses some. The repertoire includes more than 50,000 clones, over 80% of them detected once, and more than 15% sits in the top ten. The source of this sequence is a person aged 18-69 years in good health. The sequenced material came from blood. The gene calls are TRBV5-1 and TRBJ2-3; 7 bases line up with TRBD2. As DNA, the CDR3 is TGCGCCAGCAGGAGAAGCGGGATCGGCACAGATACGCAGTATTTT. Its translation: CASRRSGIGTDTQYF.